Below, 26 T cell receptor beta chains from the same sample are listed, as sequenced in a study of blood T cells in healthy people across ages. Through a sample-barcoded 5' primer and a J-beta primer mix, a second PCR was run for roughly 6 to 12 cycles. Each CDR3 protein is one row after TCRdb ran MiXCR on the 5' RACE reads. The sample includes around 1,700,000 distinct CDR3 sequences, 28% of them seen just once. Sequences were obtained from blood. The receptors stem from a woman younger than 45 in good health.

This chain links TRBV4-1 with TRBJ2-5, with D possibly TRBD2 on 7 matching bases. The CDR3 loop spans 15 amino acids. V was shortened by 0 bases and J by 7 bases, with 15 bases between the two germline ends. Germline assignment: CDR1 MGHRA and CDR2 YSYEKL. This CDR3 reads CASSQERGARATQYF. DNA for the CDR3: TGCGCCAGCAGCCAAGAACGGGGGGCGCGAGCGACCCAGTACTTC.

This clonotype was recorded a few times. The chain links TRBV27 to TRBJ2-1, with 13 bases lining up with TRBD2. CDR1 is MNHEY and CDR2 is SMNVEV in the germline V gene (reference sequence). After removal of 5 bases from V and 9 bases from J, the junction contained 7 bases not matched to a gene. The CDR3 length is 15 residues. CDR3 DNA sequence: TGTGCCAGCAGTACTAGCGGGAGGGCGGGTGTTGAGCAGTTCTTC. This encodes CASSTSGRAGVEQFF.

This clonotype was seen a few times. The chain employs TRBV18 and TRBJ2-3; no clear D. This CDR3 has 13 amino acids. Germline loops: CDR1 KGHSH, CDR2 LQKENI. V was shortened by 0 bases and J by 5 bases, with 6 bases between the two germline ends. CDR3 in amino acids: CASSPPDVDTQYF. The CDR3 DNA reads TGTGCCAGCTCACCACCGGACGTAGATACGCAGTATTTT.

This clonotype was seen more than once but under ten times. This chain links TRBV7-6 with TRBJ2-1, with D tentatively TRBD2 (6 bases). The CDR3 consists of 14 residues. Trimming stripped 1 base from V and 11 bases from J, with 15 bases between. The germline gives CDR1 SGHVS, CDR2 FNYEAQ. In nucleotides, the CDR3 is TGTGCCAGCAGCTTAGTTAGACTAGGGAACAAGCAGTTCTTC. As protein: CASSLVRLGNKQFF. The whole variable domain, remainder taken from reference TRBV7-6 and TRBJ2-1, is GAGVSQSPRYKVTKRGQDVALRCDPISGHVSLYWYRQALGQGPEFLTYFNYEAQQDKSGLPNDRFSAERPEGSISTLTIQRTEQRDSAMYRCASSLVRLGNKQFFGPGTRLTVL.

Concerning this clonotype itself: One base away lies a much larger clone, so this may be a sequencing read error. The V and J genes are TRBV29-1 and TRBJ2-3; D call uncertain. V was clipped by 3 bases and J by 4 bases, with 14 bases between them. Germline CDR1 SQVTM, CDR2 ANQGSEA. This CDR3 is 14 amino acids long. The CDR3 here is CSVEAVRGADTQYF. CDR3 bases: TGCAGCGTTGAGGCAGTGAGAGGAGCAGATACGCAGTATTTT.

This clonotype was recorded at least ten times. The chain uses TRBV6-1 and TRBJ2-6; D uncertain. Germline V gene sequence: CDR1 MNHNS, CDR2 SASEGT. The CDR3 runs 15 residues. V was clipped by 2 bases and J by 3 bases, with 8 bases between them. The CDR3 here is CASSESWDGANVLTF. The CDR3 bases are TGTGCCAGCAGTGAAAGTTGGGATGGGGCCAACGTCCTGACTTTC.

This clonotype was picked up a small number of times. V gene TRBV4-1 combines with J gene TRBJ1-6, with 9 bases fitting TRBD1. CDR3 length equals 18 residues. V dropped 0 bases and J dropped 0; count of bases not matched to a gene: 3. CDR1 is MGHRA and CDR2 is YSYEKL in the germline V gene. CDR3 coding DNA: TGCGCCAGCAGCCAAGAGGACAGGGGCAGCTCCTATAATTCACCCCTCCACTTT. Protein product: CASSQEDRGSSYNSPLHF.

This clonotype appeared a few times. The CDR3 sequence: CASSVGGPGQPQHF. CDR3 in DNA: TGTGCCAGCAGCGTAGGGGGTCCGGGCCAGCCCCAGCATTTT. The chain recombines TRBV9 with TRBJ1-5; D uncertain. This CDR3 region has 14 residues. The germline V gene encodes CDR1 SGDLS and CDR2 YYNGEE. Trimming stripped 0 bases from V and 7 bases from J, with 11 bases between.

This chain links TRBV4-2 with TRBJ2-5; D tentatively reads TRBD1 or TRBD2 (5 bases each). Deletions cut 4 bases from V and 5 bases from J, with 17 bases between. Germline CDR1 reads LGHNA; CDR2 reads YNFKEQ. This CDR3 spans 15 amino acids. The CDR3 protein is CASSPVGRGEETQYF. In DNA, the CDR3 is TGTGCCAGCAGCCCCGTGGGACGGGGTGAGGAGACCCAGTACTTC.

A few counts support this clonotype. V and J are TRBV20-1 and TRBJ2-1; D may correspond to TRBD1 or TRBD2 (5 bases each). The CDR3 has 15 amino acids. With 0 bases removed from V and 6 bases from J, the gap between germline ends came to 15 bases. In germline, CDR1 is DFQATT, CDR2 SNEGSKA (reference sequence). The CDR3 nucleotides read TGCAGTGCTAGAGATCCTTACGGGGCTGGCAATGAGCAGTTCTTC. Protein product: CSARDPYGAGNEQFF.

This chain connects TRBV7-2 to TRBJ2-3, with 9 bases that match TRBD1. CDR1 is SGHTA and CDR2 is FQGNSA in the germline V gene. There are 17 residues in the CDR3. J lost 0 bases, V lost 1 base, and 5 bases had no gene match. The CDR3 nucleotides read TGTGCCAGCAGCTTAGGATACAGGGGGCAAAGCACAGATACGCAGTATTTT. This sequence encodes CASSLGYRGQSTDTQYF.

V is TRBV9 and J is TRBJ2-2; possible D gene TRBD2, 6 bases. Trimming removed 0 bases at V and 1 base at J, with 13 bases between. The CDR3 runs to 17 residues. Per germline, CDR1 SGDLS and CDR2 YYNGEE. The DNA of the CDR3 is TGTGCCAGCAGCGTAGCGGTCGGAGGGAGGAACACCGGGGAGCTGTTTTTT. It encodes CASSVAVGGRNTGELFF. The full variable domain, its missing parts supplied by reference TRBV9 and TRBJ2-2, is DSGVTQTPKHLITATGQRVTLRCSPRSGDLSVYWYQQSLDQGLQFLIQYYNGEERAKGNILERFSAQQFPDLHSELNLSSLELGDSALYFCASSVAVGGRNTGELFFGEGSRLTVL.

This clonotype has a handful of counts. The chain links TRBV24-1 to TRBJ2-3; 8 bases line up with TRBD1. Unmatched junction bases numbered 16, after V lost 9 bases and J lost 6 bases. The germline V gene has CDR1 KGHDR and CDR2 SFDVKD. The CDR3 covers 16 residues. CDR3: CATVGRQGPSEDTQYF. CDR3 nucleotide sequence: TGTGCCACCGTGGGGAGACAGGGGCCGAGTGAGGATACGCAGTATTTT.

Only a few counts were recorded for this clonotype. The chain recombines TRBV7-2 with TRBJ2-3, with a weak D call TRBD2 (6 bases). The V gene lost 0 bases and the J gene lost 2 bases, with 18 bases spanning the gap. This CDR3 comprises 18 residues. Per germline, CDR1 SGHTA and CDR2 FQGNSA. CDR3 nucleotides: TGTGCCAGCAGCTTAGCACTAGGGACTCCGCGCGACACAGATACGCAGTATTTT. Translation: CASSLALGTPRDTDTQYF. Drawing the rest from reference TRBV7-2 and TRBJ2-3, the complete variable domain is GAGVSQSPSNKVTEKGKDVELRCDPISGHTALYWYRQSLGQGLEFLIYFQGNSAPDKSGLPSDRFSAERTGGSVSTLTIQRTQQEDSAVYLCASSLALGTPRDTDTQYFGPGTRLTVL.

This clonotype has just a few counts. The chain uses TRBV6-5 and TRBJ1-5, with 8 bases that match TRBD1. Germline loops: CDR1 MNHEY, CDR2 SVGAGI. The V gene end was trimmed by 8 bases and the J gene end by 4 bases; junction bases not matched to a gene: 10. This CDR3 is built from 15 residues. The chain's CDR3 is CASSSDRALNQPQHF. DNA of the CDR3: TGTGCCAGCTCATCGGACAGGGCCTTGAATCAGCCCCAGCATTTT.

In its sample, this clonotype was seen a few times. The gene calls are TRBV2 and TRBJ2-7, with a weak D call TRBD2 (5 bases). The V gene lost 4 bases and the J gene lost 3 bases, with 13 bases spanning the gap. This CDR3 region has 14 residues. Germline-derived CDR1 and CDR2 are SNHLY and FYNNEI. The CDR3 reads CASSVPFGDYEQYF. In DNA form, the CDR3 reads TGTGCCAGCAGTGTACCGTTCGGGGACTACGAGCAGTACTTC.

In the case of this clonotype: An end of the junction differs from the germline gene, which may be a read error. CDR3 coding DNA: TGTGCCAGCAGTTTAGGCCGGGGGGCCCTTAACACCGGGGAGCGGTTTTTT. Its translation: CASSLGRGALNTGERFF. The chain links TRBV12-3 or TRBV12-4 to TRBJ2-2; D is possibly TRBD2 (7 bases). The CDR3 totals 17 residues.

This clonotype has a handful of counts. This chain uses TRBV25-1 with TRBJ1-4, with TRBD1 matching 7 bases. The CDR3 extends over 16 amino acids. CDR1 is MGHDK and CDR2 is SYGVNS in the germline V gene. Trimming took 4 bases from V and 6 from J; bases not matched to a gene: 11. The CDR3 sequence: CASSGQGGGKDEKLFF. The CDR3 DNA follows: TGTGCCAGCAGTGGCCAGGGGGGGGGCAAGGATGAAAAACTGTTTTTT. The full variable domain, completed using reference TRBV25-1 and TRBJ1-4, is EADIYQTPRYLVIGTGKKITLECSQTMGHDKMYWYQQDPGMELHLIHYSYGVNSTEKGDLSSESTVSRIRTEHFPLTLESARPSHTSQYLCASSGQGGGKDEKLFFGSGTQLSVL.

The chain's CDR3 is CSVEDDEYEQYF. CDR3 DNA: TGCAGCGTTGAAGATGACGAGTACGAGCAGTACTTC. This rearrangement joins TRBV29-1 to TRBJ2-7; unclear D gene. This CDR3 comprises 12 residues. V lost 0 bases, J lost 4 bases, and 7 bases lay in between. Germline V lookup: CDR1 SQVTM, CDR2 ANQGSEA.

The J gene is TRBJ2-2, the V gene TRBV12-3 or TRBV12-4; no firm D call. Trimming took off 3 bases at V and 7 bases at J, with 9 bases between the two ends. There are 13 residues in the CDR3. The CDR3 loop is CASSFFKGGELFF. CDR3 DNA sequence: TGTGCCAGCAGTTTTTTTAAGGGCGGGGAGCTGTTTTTT.

The chain couples TRBV28 to TRBJ2-3; perhaps TRBD1 as D (6 bases). The CDR3 has 18 residues. Germline V gives CDR1 MDHEN, CDR2 SYDVKM. The V end was cut by 2 bases, the J end by 4 bases, with 22 bases between. The CDR3 DNA follows: TGTGCCAGCAGTTTAGCGTTCGTCTCGAGGGGGACGGCAGATACGCAGTATTTT. This gives the protein CASSLAFVSRGTADTQYF.

This sequence joins TRBV7-9 and TRBJ2-3; D not certain. CDR1 is SEHNR and CDR2 is FQNEAQ in the germline V gene (reference sequence). The CDR3 is made up of 15 amino acids. Trimming took 3 bases from V and 2 from J, leaving 12 bases between them. The CDR3: CASSFQRSSTDTQYF. In DNA, the CDR3 is TGTGCCAGCAGCTTTCAGAGGTCCTCCACAGATACGCAGTATTTT.

This clonotype occurred many times. J is TRBJ2-1 and V is TRBV7-2, with TRBD1 matching 8 bases. There are 15 residues in the CDR3. Germline CDR1 reads SGHTA; CDR2 reads FQGNSA. The V segment lost 5 bases and the J segment 5 bases; nucleotides outside the gene matches: 8. This CDR3 is CASSLWTGMDNEQFF. The CDR3 DNA sequence: TGTGCCAGCAGCCTTTGGACAGGGATGGACAATGAGCAGTTCTTC. The whole variable domain, filled in from reference TRBV7-2 and TRBJ2-1, reads GAGVSQSPSNKVTEKGKDVELRCDPISGHTALYWYRQSLGQGLEFLIYFQGNSAPDKSGLPSDRFSAERTGGSVSTLTIQRTQQEDSAVYLCASSLWTGMDNEQFFGPGTRLTVL.

This clonotype was detected only a few times. The chain combines TRBV20-1 with TRBJ1-1; no clear D. V dropped 3 bases and J dropped 0 bases, with 8 bases sitting between them. The germline V gene encodes CDR1 DFQATT and CDR2 SNEGSKA (reference sequence). The CDR3 has 13 residues. DNA for the CDR3: TGCAGTGCTAGCGAGGCGATGAACACTGAAGCTTTCTTT. Residues: CSASEAMNTEAFF.

This clonotype was seen repeatedly, ten times or more. The J gene is TRBJ2-1, the V gene TRBV20-1; no clear D. Germline V gives CDR1 DFQATT, CDR2 SNEGSKA (reference sequence). CDR3 length equals 16 residues. Trimming removed 0 bases from V and 6 bases from J, with 18 bases in between. For the CDR3, the DNA is TGCAGTGCTAGAGATCCTTCGTCGGTTGGTTCCAATGAGCAGTTCTTC. It encodes CSARDPSSVGSNEQFF.

This clonotype has at least ten counts. The CDR3 here is CSSHRVQETQYF. CDR3 nucleotides: TGCAGTTCTCACAGGGTCCAAGAGACCCAGTACTTC. The chain is built from TRBV20-1 and TRBJ2-5, with a weak D call TRBD1 (6 bases). V lost 8 bases, J lost 1 base, and 11 bases lay in between. Germline V lookup: CDR1 DFQATT, CDR2 SNEGSKA (reference sequence). The CDR3 has 12 amino acids.